This TCR beta chain was recovered during a study of identical twins. Findings and caveats of the study: Twins shared beta out-of-frame sequences in excess, but this excess was weaker.

One entry per CDR3 protein, called by TCRdb with MiXCR from the 5' RACE reads. This table holds about 570,000 distinct CDR3 sequences, 9.6% found once. This clonotype has just a few counts. Its antigen is not identified. The CDR3 extends over 14 amino acids. Germline V gene data show CDR1 as LGHNA and CDR2 as YSLEER. With 1 base removed from V and 11 bases from J, the gap between germline ends came to 14 bases. Separately, the same data were catalogued under a study of yellow fever vaccine responses in identical twins.

This receptor was taken from a woman under 30 in good health. The sequenced material came from PBMCs. The chain uses TRBV4-3 and TRBJ2-2; no firm D call. CDR3 DNA sequence: TGCGCCAGCAGCCAAGCATTGGACCCCTCAGAGCTGTTTTTT. Encoded protein: CASSQALDPSELFF.